The 10 T cell receptor beta chains listed next were all sequenced from one sample in a study of cytomegalovirus exposure and HLA in healthy donors. 60 Vbeta and 13 Jbeta primers were used in PCR. Using immunoSEQ multiplex PCR, the repertoire was profiled, and TCRdb retains in-frame clones only, with some absent. The data show about 190,000 clones, 60% to 80% seen once. Input material: PBMCs. These receptors originate from a woman aged 25 to 45 in good health and CMV-seropositive.

CDR3 loop: CASSLLMNTEAFF. In DNA, the CDR3 is TGTGCCAGCAGCTTATTAATGAACACTGAAGCTTTCTTT. This rearrangement joins TRBV5-8 to TRBJ1-1; D not certain. V was trimmed by 2 bases and J by 0 bases, leaving 5 bases between them. This CDR3 is 13 amino acids long. CDR1 is SGHTS, CDR2 YDEGEE, per germline.

The gene calls are TRBV19 and TRBJ2-2; 9 bases line up with TRBD1. The J segment lost 4 bases and the V segment lost 6 bases, leaving 3 bases of the junction unmatched. Germline values: CDR1 LNHDA, CDR2 SQIVND (reference sequence). This CDR3 spans 14 amino acids. The CDR3 sequence is CASSLTGGTGELFF. The CDR3 nucleotides read TGTGCCAGTAGCTTGACAGGGGGCACCGGGGAGCTGTTTTTT. Complete variable domain (other parts from reference TRBV19 and TRBJ2-2): DGGITQSPKYLFRKEGQNVTLSCEQNLNHDAMYWYRQDPGQGLRLIYYSQIVNDFQKGDIAEGYSVSREKKESFPLTVTSAQKNPTAFYLCASSLTGGTGELFFGEGSRLTVL.

This clone was observed once. The rearrangement joins TRBV28 to TRBJ2-4, with 11 bases fitting TRBD2. The CDR3 length is 18 residues. CDR1 MDHEN and CDR2 SYDVKM come from the germline V gene. Trimming removed 6 bases from V and 0 bases from J; junction bases left unmatched: 10. The CDR3 here is CASRRVQTSGIAKNIQYF. CDR3 sequence (DNA): TGTGCCAGCAGACGAGTGCAGACTAGCGGGATAGCCAAAAACATTCAGTACTTC. Using reference TRBV28 and TRBJ2-4 for the parts outside the CDR3, the full variable domain is DVKVTQSSRYLVKRTGEKVFLECVQDMDHENMFWYRQDPGLGLRLIYFSYDVKMKEKGDIPEGYSVSREKKERFSLILESASTNQTSMYLCASRRVQTSGIAKNIQYFGAGTRLSVL.

The V and J genes are TRBV2 and TRBJ2-5; 9 positions agree with TRBD1. The J call may be incorrect, as the DNA end agrees better with TRBJ2-7. Germline V gives CDR1 SNHLY, CDR2 FYNNEI. The CDR3 consists of 14 residues. The CDR3 spells CASSGGQGTYEQYF. The CDR3 region has the DNA TGTGCCAGCAGTGGGGGACAGGGAACCTACGAGCAGTACTTC.

The chain recombines TRBV20-1 with TRBJ2-7; D gene uncertain. CDR1 is DFQATT, CDR2 SNEGSKA, per germline (reference sequence). The V and J ends lost 0 bases and 7 bases respectively, with 7 bases between them. The CDR3 sequence is 11 residues long. In DNA, the CDR3 is TGCAGTGCTAGAGACCTGAGGGAGCAGTACTTC. As protein: CSARDLREQYF.

The gene calls are TRBV7-9 and TRBJ2-2; 9 nucleotides match TRBD1. Looked up from germline, CDR1 is SEHNR and CDR2 is FQNEAQ (reference sequence). V lost 8 bases to trimming and J lost 3 bases; unmatched junction nucleotides: 4. The length of the CDR3 is 14 residues. The CDR3 sequence is CASRQGGDTGELFF. As DNA, the CDR3 is TGTGCCAGCCGACAGGGGGGGGACACCGGGGAGCTGTTTTTT.

The rearrangement links TRBV6-1 to TRBJ2-7, with a possible D match to TRBD2 (6 bases). CDR1 MNHNS and CDR2 SASEGT come from the germline V gene. V was cut by 8 bases and J by 1 base, with 18 bases left in between. The CDR3 runs 15 residues. The chain's CDR3 is CASSDGPGVSYEQYF. The DNA for the CDR3 is TGTGCCAGCTCGGACGGACCGGGGGTTTCCTACGAGCAGTACTTC.

The chain joins TRBV5-6 to TRBJ2-7, with D tentatively TRBD2 (6 bases). The CDR3 is 14 residues long. The germline CDR1 and CDR2 sequences are SGHDT and YYEEEE. Trimming took 4 bases from V and 2 from J, leaving 13 bases between them. CDR3 DNA: TGTGCCAGCAGCATAACAGCGGGTACCTACGAGCAGTACTTC. Its translation is CASSITAGTYEQYF.

A few counts support this clone. This chain uses TRBV14 with TRBJ1-1, with a weak D call TRBD1 (5 bases). CDR3 length: 15 residues. The V gene lost 4 bases and the J gene lost 3 bases, with 15 bases spanning the gap. Germline CDR1 reads SGHDN; CDR2 reads FVKESK. The CDR3 DNA follows: TGTGCCAGCAGCCCCTTTAGGGGTCTCGACACTGAAGCTTTCTTT. This gives the protein CASSPFRGLDTEAFF.

V usage is TRBV6-1 and J usage is TRBJ1-6; D unclear. V dropped 6 bases and J dropped 4 bases, with 13 bases sitting between them. This CDR3 region has 15 residues. The germline V gene has CDR1 MNHNS and CDR2 SASEGT. The CDR3 sequence: CASRLGRPYNSPLHF. Here the CDR3 DNA reads TGTGCCAGCAGACTAGGACGGCCGTATAATTCACCCCTCCACTTT.